The source of this TCR beta chain is a study of spatial heterogeneity in lung cancer (dated by TCRdb to about 2019). Context from the whole study: Beta-chain transcripts were consistently detected in greater numbers than alpha-chain transcripts, which likely reflects a higher abundance of beta-chain transcripts. In the raw uncorrected reads, each unique combination of TCR and UMI appeared more than ten times on average. At surgery, both alpha and beta chains were TCR-sequenced in 200 to 250 tumor regions, 63 to 80 matched nontumor lung samples and a few dozen PBMC samples. The study linked features of the TCR repertoire to counts of nonsynonymous mutations, which were determined by whole-exome sequencing of tumor tissue. In non-small cell lung cancer, the study made a quantitative comparison of TCR alpha and beta repertoires among multiple tumor regions, matched nontumor lung and blood.

There are 15 amino acids in the CDR3, from cysteine to phenylalanine inclusive. The DNA shown is the 45-base CDR3, in frame from base 1. The germline V gene provides CDR1 KGHSH and CDR2 LQKENI. Trimmed from V: 3 bases; trimmed from J: 7 bases; junction bases lacking a gene match: 8. Study-wide conclusions, independent of this receptor: Additional single-cell paired TCR alpha and beta sequencing was considered necessary to confirm, at a functional level, the hypothesis that regional TCRs recognize regional mutations. Ubiquitous expanded tumor TCRs showed up in blood more often at tumor resection than at routine follow-up.

The time point label, read with the paper, signifies: sample taken at primary tumor resection. Whole RNA extracted from tumor and nontumor lung tissue, or from cryopreserved PBMC samples, was used for TCR sequencing without cell sorting. Donors were 72 patients with early-stage, untreated non-small cell lung cancer from the lung TRACERx cohort. A patient was chosen for TCR sequencing only when enough RNA was available from at least two tumor regions. Receptor libraries were prepared by 5' RACE. The sample was run on a NextSeq 500. In the TCR library protocol, a unique molecular identifier was attached to each TCR cDNA molecule so that PCR and sequencing errors could be corrected. Turning to the authors' computational methods: TCR identification, UMI-based error correction and CDR3 extraction were all carried out with Decombinator tools. TCRs above a frequency of 2 per 1,000, corresponding to the top 1% of the tumor frequency distribution, were defined as expanded. Renyi diversity was calculated using the R vegan package after each repertoire was subsampled 100 times to 5,000 TCRs. To build CDR3 similarity networks, amino acid triplet string-kernel similarity was used, and CDR3s were connected when their pairwise similarity was above 0.82. The raw public data were reprocessed by TCRdb itself: fastp quality trimming at Q25, MiXCR clonotype calling, in-frame beta chains only. Duplicate CDR3 protein sequences are folded into a single record with the most common DNA and genes. What appears here as the V and J calls and clone size reflects TCRdb's work, not the paper's. This sample is represented by tens of thousands of distinct CDR3 sequences; about an eighth of them were singletons. The ten largest clones capture 7.2% of the sample.

Notes on this clonotype: No cognate antigen has been identified for it. Nothing much larger sits one base from this clone, and base qualities are not available.

Rearrangement joined TRBV18 to TRBJ2-1; a stretch of 8 junction bases matches TRBD1. The receptor comes from a male donor with early-stage non-small cell lung cancer. The sample here was PBMCs, taken at surgery. In nucleotide form, the sequence is TGTGCCAGCTCACCCGAGGGGGACAGGCAAAATGAGCAGTTCTTC. Its amino acids are CASSPEGDRQNEQFF.